Following are 22 T cell receptor beta chains from one sample sequenced in a study of technical replicates of blood from a handful of donors. Generated by immunoSEQ multiplex PCR, the TCRdb table keeps only in-frame clones and is missing some. This table holds some 83,000 clones, approximately 93% found once. Material: T cells isolated from PBMCs. The origin of the receptors is a human donor in good health.

This sequence joins TRBV9 and TRBJ2-4; tentative D call: TRBD2 (6 bases). Trimming took 0 bases from V and 5 from J, leaving 24 bases between them. The CDR3 has 19 residues. Germline V gene sequence: CDR1 SGDLS, CDR2 YYNGEE. The CDR3 is CASSVGNWGDQSRENIQYF. The CDR3, as DNA: TGTGCCAGCAGCGTAGGTAATTGGGGGGACCAAAGTAGGGAAAACATTCAGTACTTC.

This chain joins TRBV6-5 and TRBJ2-7, with D possibly TRBD2 on 6 matching bases. Germline CDR1 is MNHEY and CDR2 is SVGAGI. The V end was cut by 6 bases, the J end by 0 bases, with 15 bases between. The CDR3 has 15 amino acids. This CDR3 reads CASRSPGLISYEQYF. The CDR3 bases are TGTGCCAGCAGGAGCCCGGGACTGATCTCCTACGAGCAGTACTTC.

The gene calls are TRBV14 and TRBJ1-2; a weak D match, TRBD1 (5 bases). The ends were cut back, 1 base at V and 4 bases at J, with 10 bases in the middle. Germline V gives CDR1 SGHDN, CDR2 FVKESK. The CDR3 has 14 amino acids. This CDR3 is CASSQARGSYGYTF. The CDR3 bases are TGTGCCAGCAGCCAAGCACGGGGGAGCTATGGCTACACCTTC.

The CDR3 loop is CAWSVPGGNGYTF. CDR3 DNA: TGTGCCTGGAGTGTCCCAGGGGGCAACGGCTACACCTTC. The chain recombines TRBV30 with TRBJ1-2; 8 bases map to TRBD1. The junction had 5 bases not matched to a gene; V was cut back by 0 bases and J by 8 bases. Germline V gene lookup returns CDR1 GTSNPN and CDR2 SVGIG (reference sequence). The CDR3 covers 13 residues.

This chain uses TRBV10-2 with TRBJ2-6; D not certain. Trimming shortened V by 2 bases and J by 0 bases, and 8 bases separated the two germline ends. Germline loops: CDR1 WSHSY, CDR2 SAAADI. CDR3 size: 16 residues. The CDR3, as DNA: TGCGCCAGCAGTGAGAGGCGGCCCTCTGGGGCCAACGTCCTGACTTTC. This translates into CASSERRPSGANVLTF.

The chain has TRBV9 and TRBJ2-7; possible D gene TRBD2, 5 bases. The CDR3 has 14 amino acids. The germline V gene has CDR1 SGDLS and CDR2 YYNGEE. V was pared by 0 bases and J by 2 bases, with 9 bases between. The CDR3 DNA follows: TGTGCCAGCAGCGTAGATTCGGGAACCTACGAGCAGTACTTC. Protein: CASSVDSGTYEQYF.

The chain recombines TRBV5-1 with TRBJ2-7; D perhaps matches TRBD2 (6 bases). The CDR3 is 14 residues long. V was pared by 7 bases and J by 3 bases, with 17 bases between. In germline, CDR1 is SGHRS, CDR2 YFSETQ. The CDR3 region is CASAEGSGLYEQYF. As DNA, the CDR3 is TGCGCCAGCGCTGAAGGTAGCGGACTCTACGAGCAGTACTTC.

The rearrangement joins TRBV19 to TRBJ1-1; a weak D match, TRBD1 (5 bases). Trimming stripped 5 bases from V and 11 bases from J, with 18 bases between. Germline V CDR1 and CDR2: LNHDA, SQIVND (reference sequence). CDR3 length equals 13 residues. The CDR3 region has the DNA TGTGCCAGTAGTCTCCTGGGGGGGGATGGGGCTTTCTTT. Amino acid sequence: CASSLLGGDGAFF.

The chain couples TRBV7-2 to TRBJ2-3, with TRBD2 identical over 7 bases. There are 15 residues in the CDR3. In germline, CDR1 is SGHTA, CDR2 FQGNSA. The J segment lost 7 bases and the V segment lost 1 base, leaving 8 bases of the junction unmatched. The CDR3 sequence is CASSLDAGAQNTQYF. Here the CDR3 DNA reads TGTGCCAGCAGCTTAGATGCGGGAGCTCAAAATACGCAGTATTTT. Full variable domain (remainder filled in from reference TRBV7-2 and TRBJ2-3): GAGVSQSPSNKVTEKGKDVELRCDPISGHTALYWYRQSLGQGLEFLIYFQGNSAPDKSGLPSDRFSAERTGGSVSTLTIQRTQQEDSAVYLCASSLDAGAQNTQYFGPGTRLTVL.

This clone was detected a few times. The genes are TRBV30 and TRBJ1-1; the D gene is possibly TRBD1 (5 bases). V was trimmed by 3 bases and J by 3 bases, leaving 11 bases between them. This CDR3 has 13 amino acids. Germline assignment: CDR1 GTSNPN and CDR2 SVGIG (reference sequence). The CDR3 reads CAWRDGGDTEAFF. CDR3 bases: TGTGCCTGGAGGGATGGGGGGGACACTGAAGCTTTCTTT.

V gene TRBV6-1 combines with J gene TRBJ1-1, with 7 bases matching TRBD1. The CDR3 sequence is 15 residues long. CDR1 MNHNS and CDR2 SASEGT come from the germline V gene. Unmatched junction bases numbered 11, after V lost 4 bases and J lost 6 bases. The CDR3 sequence is CASSAIQTGSAEAFF. The CDR3 nucleotides are TGTGCCAGCAGTGCCATCCAGACAGGGAGCGCTGAAGCTTTCTTT.

J is TRBJ1-2 and V is TRBV28; 7 bases agree with TRBD1. The ends lost 7 bases at V and 2 bases at J; junction bases unmatched: 4. Germline CDR1 and CDR2: MDHEN and SYDVKM. The CDR3 spans 13 residues. CDR3 protein: CASNGQANYGYTF. The CDR3 bases are TGTGCCAGCAACGGACAGGCCAACTATGGCTACACCTTC.

V and J are TRBV7-9 and TRBJ1-1; 7 nucleotides line up with TRBD1. V shed 5 bases, J shed 4 bases, and the junction held 4 bases outside the gene matches. CDR3 length: 13 residues. CDR1 and CDR2 (germline): SEHNR, FQNEAQ (reference sequence). The CDR3 sequence is CASSPTGATEAFF. The DNA of the CDR3 is TGTGCCAGCAGCCCAACAGGGGCCACTGAAGCTTTCTTT.

This chain joins TRBV9 and TRBJ1-1, with D uncertain. CDR1 is SGDLS, CDR2 YYNGEE, per germline. This CDR3 region has 15 residues. The V gene lost 4 bases and the J gene lost 6 bases, with 19 bases spanning the gap. The CDR3 DNA reads as TGTGCCAGCAGCTATTCCGGGGATCTTGCGTCTGAAGCTTTCTTT. Translation: CASSYSGDLASEAFF.

The V gene is TRBV2, the J gene TRBJ2-7, with TRBD2 identical over 7 bases. Germline V gene data show CDR1 as SNHLY and CDR2 as FYNNEI. V gave up 1 base and J gave up 0 bases; unmatched junction bases: 3. The CDR3 totals 15 residues. The CDR3 region is CASSEEGGPSYEQYF. The CDR3 DNA reads as TGTGCCAGCAGTGAAGAGGGAGGGCCCTCCTACGAGCAGTACTTC.

The chain joins TRBV30 to TRBJ2-7; no firm D call. Trimming removed 5 bases at V and 0 bases at J, with 5 bases between. Germline V gene data show CDR1 as GTSNPN and CDR2 as SVGIG (reference sequence). The CDR3 runs to 11 residues. CDR3 bases: TGTGCCTGGTCCAGCTCCTACGAGCAGTACTTC. It yields the protein CAWSSSYEQYF.

The gene calls are TRBV15 and TRBJ2-7; unclear D gene. This CDR3 has 13 residues. Trimming shortened V by 2 bases and J by 0 bases, and 5 bases separated the two germline ends. Germline V gives CDR1 LNHNV, CDR2 YYDKDF (reference sequence). The CDR3 reads CATSRTFSYEQYF. The DNA for the CDR3 is TGTGCCACCAGCAGAACTTTCTCCTACGAGCAGTACTTC.

The chain has TRBV2 and TRBJ2-1; 8 nucleotides line up with TRBD1. The J segment lost 1 base and the V segment lost 4 bases, leaving 6 bases of the junction unmatched. CDR1 is SNHLY, CDR2 FYNNEI, per germline. The CDR3 runs 16 residues. The CDR3 is CASSVPGGLSYNEQFF. The CDR3 DNA reads as TGTGCCAGCAGTGTTCCAGGGGGCCTTTCCTACAATGAGCAGTTCTTC.

This rearrangement joins TRBV29-1 to TRBJ1-2, with D uncertain. Looked up from germline, CDR1 is SQVTM and CDR2 is ANQGSEA. V was pared by 1 base and J by 7 bases, with 13 bases between. CDR3 length: 13 amino acids. The DNA of the CDR3 is TGCAGCGTTGAAGTCGATGGTTTCGGTGGCTACACCTTC. Its translation: CSVEVDGFGGYTF.

The chain combines TRBV5-4 with TRBJ1-3, with D uncertain. Germline CDR1 and CDR2: SGHNT and YYREEE (reference sequence). Trimming took off 7 bases at V and 4 bases at J, with 12 bases between the two ends. The CDR3 is 13 residues long. The CDR3 loop reads CASGTTGGNTIYF. As DNA, the CDR3 is TGTGCCAGCGGCACCACCGGGGGAAACACCATATATTTT.

The chain has TRBV6-5 and TRBJ2-7; 8 bases map to TRBD1. Looked up from germline, CDR1 is MNHEY and CDR2 is SVGAGI. J gave up 3 bases and V 5 bases, and 9 bases lay outside the gene matches. This CDR3 spans 15 amino acids. The CDR3 sequence: CASSPMDREVYEQYF. In nucleotides, the CDR3 is TGTGCCAGCAGTCCGATGGACAGGGAGGTCTACGAGCAGTACTTC.

The rearrangement links TRBV10-3 to TRBJ2-7; D is possibly TRBD2 (7 bases). Germline CDR1 reads ENHRY; CDR2 reads SYGVKD. With 11 bases removed from V and 3 bases from J, the gap between germline ends came to 20 bases. There are 14 residues in the CDR3. CDR3 DNA: TGTGCCGTGAGGGGGGGTCATAACGACTACGAGCAGTACTTC. It codes for CAVRGGHNDYEQYF.